These T cell receptor beta chains were read from a single sample in a study of OX40 agonist ivuxolimab in advanced cancers. The protocol was immunoSEQ multiplex PCR, while the TCRdb copy is restricted to in-frame clones and leaves out a portion. The sample has about 69,000 clones, over 80% seen once. Sequencing was performed on CD4+ or CD8+ T cells sorted from blood, taken in a trial of the OX40 agonist ivuxolimab. The receptors were sampled from an adult with an advanced solid tumor such as melanoma, head and neck, liver or kidney cancer. The CDR3 runs from the conserved cysteine through the conserved F or W. Each record gives: D gene, CDR3 length, V gene, clone size, J gene, CDR3 protein, CDR3 DNA. D genes are given only for firm matches. Rows may omit the clone size; those that give it use once, few, many or a size class.

NA	15	TRBV28	NA	TRBJ2-5	CASSSERKAKETQYF	TGTGCCAGCAGTTCCGAGCGGAAGGCGAAAGAGACCCAGTACTTC
NA	15	TRBV28	NA	TRBJ2-5	CASSPTGGFGWSQYF	TGTGCCAGCAGTCCCACCGGGGGATTTGGGTGGTCCCAGTACTTC
NA	13	TRBV12-5	few	TRBJ1-5	CASGFSGIQPQHF	TGTGCTAGTGGTTTTTCAGGGATTCAGCCCCAGCATTTT
TRBD2	15	TRBV19	NA	TRBJ2-7	CASSVVAGGNYEQYF	TGTGCCAGTAGTGTAGTAGCGGGGGGGAACTACGAGCAGTACTTC
NA	19	TRBV5-6	NA	TRBJ1-5	CASSLMSYSWEYSNQPQHF	TGTGCCAGCAGCTTGATGAGCTACTCATGGGAGTATAGCAATCAGCCCCAGCATTTT
NA	13	TRBV29-1	NA	TRBJ1-2	CSVVSGDRGGYTF	TGCAGCGTTGTGTCTGGGGACCGAGGTGGCTACACCTTC
NA	15	TRBV6-5	NA	TRBJ1-1	CASTDNRVEYTEAFF	TGTGCCAGCACAGATAACAGGGTGGAGTACACTGAAGCTTTCTTT
NA	13	TRBV10-3	once	TRBJ2-3	CAIRGESFNTQYF	TGTGCCATCAGGGGGGAGTCCTTTAATACGCAGTATTTT
TRBD2	16	TRBV11-1	NA	TRBJ2-1	CASSLFPLAGGNEQFF	TGTGCCAGCAGCTTATTCCCCCTTGCGGGGGGCAATGAGCAGTTCTTC
NA	15	TRBV29-1	once	TRBJ2-1	CSVEDVGGLTDEQFF	TGCAGCGTTGAAGATGTAGGGGGGCTGACGGATGAGCAGTTCTTC
NA	16	TRBV9	NA	TRBJ2-5	CASSVERTALQETQYF	TGTGCCAGCAGCGTAGAACGGACAGCGTTACAAGAGACCCAGTACTTC
TRBD1	13	TRBV7-9	NA	TRBJ2-1	CASSYPGGDEQFF	TGTGCCAGCAGCTACCCAGGGGGCGATGAGCAGTTCTTC
NA	13	TRBV9	NA	TRBJ2-7	CASSVANGYEQYF	TGTGCCAGCAGCGTAGCTAACGGATACGAGCAGTACTTC
NA	15	TRBV4-3	NA	TRBJ1-1	CASSPYGGAYTEAFF	TGCGCCAGCAGCCCCTATGGGGGGGCTTACACTGAAGCTTTCTTT
TRBD2	16	TRBV5-6	NA	TRBJ2-2	CASRRIAGGITGELFF	TGTGCCAGCAGACGGATAGCGGGGGGCATTACCGGGGAGCTGTTTTTT
NA	13	TRBV13	NA	TRBJ2-5	CASTPGGGETQYF	TGTGCCAGCACCCCTGGGGGCGGAGAGACCCAGTACTTC
TRBD2	13	TRBV2	NA	TRBJ2-7	CASSEGGYYEQYF	TGTGCCAGCAGTGAGGGAGGGTACTACGAGCAGTACTTC
TRBD1	12	TRBV29-1	NA	TRBJ2-7	CSYRDRPYEQYF	TGCAGCTACCGGGACAGGCCCTACGAGCAGTACTTC
TRBD2	13	TRBV4-2	NA	TRBJ2-3	CASSPIGGDTQYF	TGTGCCAGCAGCCCAATCGGGGGGGATACGCAGTATTTT
TRBD2	16	TRBV19	NA	TRBJ2-5	CASSFSSGAYQETQYF	TGTGCCAGTAGTTTTTCTAGCGGGGCTTACCAAGAGACCCAGTACTTC
NA	14	TRBV6-6	NA	TRBJ1-5	CASSYGGANQPQHF	TGTGCCAGCAGTTACGGGGGTGCCAATCAGCCCCAGCATTTT
NA	14	TRBV27	NA	TRBJ2-7	CASSFLGPSYEQYF	TGTGCCAGCAGTTTTTTGGGGCCTTCCTACGAGCAGTACTTC
NA	13	TRBV4-1	NA	TRBJ1-6	CASSQEGESPLHF	TGCGCCAGCAGCCAAGAAGGGGAGTCGCCCCTCCACTTT
TRBD2	12	TRBV30	NA	TRBJ2-1	CAWSARESEQFF	TGTGCCTGGAGTGCGCGGGAGAGTGAGCAGTTCTTC
TRBD1	13	TRBV27	NA	TRBJ2-7	CASSFGTGYEQYF	TGTGCCAGCAGTTTCGGGACAGGGTACGAGCAGTACTTC
NA	13	TRBV11-2	NA	TRBJ2-7	CASSFGGIYEQYF	TGTGCCAGCAGCTTCGGGGGTATCTACGAGCAGTACTTC
TRBD2	16	TRBV10-3	NA	TRBJ2-2	CAISETSGKRTGELFF	TGTGCCATCAGTGAAACTAGCGGGAAAAGGACCGGGGAGCTGTTTTTT
NA	13	TRBV6-6	NA	TRBJ2-7	CASSYDRDFEQYF	TGTGCCAGCAGTTACGACAGGGACTTCGAGCAGTACTTC
NA	13	TRBV7-9	NA	TRBJ2-5	CASSHRDKETQYF	TGTGCCAGCAGCCACCGGGACAAAGAGACCCAGTACTTC
TRBD1	12	TRBV28	NA	TRBJ1-2	CASTDWGQPYTF	TGTGCCAGCACCGACTGGGGACAGCCCTACACCTTC
NA	14	TRBV7-2	NA	TRBJ2-1	CASRPGGAYNEQFF	TGTGCCAGCAGGCCAGGGGGGGCGTACAATGAGCAGTTCTTC
TRBD2	15	TRBV7-3	NA	TRBJ2-2	CASSLLAGGAGELFF	TGTGCCAGCAGCTTACTAGCGGGAGGTGCCGGGGAGCTGTTTTTT
TRBD2	18	TRBV7-9	NA	TRBJ2-3	CASSWTSGRVIVTDTQYF	TGTGCCAGCAGCTGGACTAGCGGGAGGGTTATAGTTACAGATACGCAGTATTTT
TRBD1	14	TRBV18	NA	TRBJ2-3	CASSPTGGTDTQYF	TGTGCCAGCTCACCAACAGGGGGGACAGATACGCAGTATTTT
TRBD1	15	TRBV28	NA	TRBJ2-1	CASSPPQGVIGEQFF	TGTGCCAGCAGTCCTCCGCAGGGGGTTATAGGGGAGCAGTTCTTC
TRBD1	22	TRBV28	NA	TRBJ2-3	CASSLWTGSGLPQGDTTDTQYF	TGTGCCAGCAGTTTATGGACCGGTTCCGGTCTACCCCAGGGGGATACAACAGATACGCAGTATTTT
NA	15	TRBV27	NA	TRBJ2-7	CASSFWAGNSYEQYF	TGTGCCAGCAGTTTCTGGGCGGGAAACTCCTACGAGCAGTACTTC
NA	14	TRBV9	NA	TRBJ2-2	CASSQGGDTGELFF	TGTGCCAGCAGCCAAGGAGGGGACACCGGGGAGCTGTTTTTT
NA	13	TRBV6-5	NA	TRBJ1-2	CASSYTGNHGYTF	TGTGCCAGCAGCTATACAGGGAATCATGGCTACACCTTC
NA	15	TRBV6-6	NA	TRBJ2-2	CASTPGFTNTGELFF	TGTGCCAGCACCCCCGGGTTCACGAACACCGGGGAGCTGTTTTTT
TRBD1	17	TRBV4-2	NA	TRBJ2-1	CASSPQTGTGYVDEQFF	TGTGCCAGCAGCCCCCAAACGGGGACAGGGTACGTTGATGAGCAGTTCTTC
NA	15	TRBV14	NA	TRBJ2-7	CASSQRTATAYEQYF	TGTGCCAGCAGCCAAAGGACAGCGACCGCTTACGAGCAGTACTTC